A selection of T cell receptor beta chains follows, all from one sample in a study of blood T cell repertoires in COVID-19. Here immunoSEQ multiplex PCR was the method, and the copy in TCRdb shows in-frame clones only, minus some. The sample contains more than 250,000 clones, 75% to 90% of which appear only once. The material sequenced was peripheral blood. These receptors were obtained from a man aged 60-69 years who had recovered from COVID-19. The CDR3 runs from the conserved cysteine through the conserved F or W. D genes are given only for firm matches. Only part of the rows carry a size: once, few, many, or a class if the clone is expanded.

V gene,J gene,D gene,clone size,CDR3 protein,CDR3 DNA
TRBV10-3,TRBJ2-1,TRBD2,NA,CAIMRVSGGADEQFF,TGTGCCATCATGAGAGTAAGCGGGGGGGCCGATGAGCAGTTCTTC
TRBV6-1,TRBJ1-1,NA,once,CASSEALGRAEAFF,TGTGCCAGCAGTGAAGCGCTGGGGCGCGCGGAAGCTTTCTTT
TRBV7-9,TRBJ1-5,TRBD1,NA,CASSLWGQGGNQPQHF,TGTGCCAGCAGCTTATGGGGACAGGGCGGCAATCAGCCCCAGCATTTT
TRBV29-1,TRBJ2-2,NA,NA,CSLTQAPLNTGELFF,TGCAGCTTAACCCAAGCGCCTCTCAACACCGGGGAGCTGTTTTTT
TRBV9,TRBJ2-2,TRBD2,NA,CASSGGPGLAGMNTGELFF,TGTGCCAGCTCGGGTGGTCCGGGACTAGCGGGGATGAACACCGGGGAGCTGTTTTTT
TRBV2,TRBJ1-5,NA,few,CASRDKQPQHF,TGTGCCAGCAGGGACAAACAGCCCCAGCATTTT
TRBV29-1,TRBJ2-5,NA,NA,CSVEMQVQETQYF,TGCAGCGTTGAAATGCAGGTCCAAGAGACCCAGTACTTC
TRBV2,TRBJ1-5,NA,NA,CASSVREGNQPQHF,TGTGCCAGCAGTGTTCGGGAGGGCAATCAGCCCCAGCATTTT
TRBV6-5,TRBJ1-2,NA,NA,CASRAGPHLGYTF,TGTGCCAGCAGGGCGGGACCCCACTTGGGCTACACCTTC
TRBV5-1,TRBJ2-3,NA,NA,CASSLVGSGPEYTQYF,TGCGCCAGCAGCTTGGTCGGGAGCGGACCAGAGTATACGCAGTATTTT
TRBV5-1,TRBJ2-7,NA,few,CASSPLQGYEQYF,TGCGCCAGCAGCCCCTTACAGGGTTACGAGCAGTACTTC
TRBV5-1,TRBJ2-5,TRBD1,NA,CASSYGQGWGETQYF,TGCGCCAGCAGTTACGGACAGGGTTGGGGAGAGACCCAGTACTTC
TRBV5-1,TRBJ2-7,TRBD1,NA,CASSTQGREQYF,TGCGCCAGCAGCACACAGGGGAGAGAGCAGTACTTC
TRBV7-9,TRBJ2-1,TRBD2,NA,CASSKGLDYNEQFF,TGTGCCAGCAGCAAGGGACTAGACTACAATGAGCAGTTCTTC
TRBV2,TRBJ2-1,TRBD2,NA,CASRATSGSYNEQFF,TGTGCCAGCAGGGCGACTAGCGGGAGTTACAATGAGCAGTTCTTC
TRBV7-3,TRBJ1-1,TRBD1,NA,CASTSGTGNTEAFF,TGTGCCAGCACCAGTGGGACAGGGAACACTGAAGCTTTCTTT
TRBV5-6,TRBJ2-5,NA,once,CASSLGQVVETQYF,TGTGCCAGCAGCTTGGGACAGGTAGTGGAGACCCAGTACTTC
TRBV18,TRBJ2-7,TRBD1,NA,CASSKAGTGGYEQYF,TGTGCCAGCTCGAAGGCGGGGACAGGGGGTTACGAGCAGTACTTC
TRBV7-6,TRBJ2-7,TRBD1,few,CASSGRTGWGYEQYF,TGTGCCAGCAGCGGGAGGACAGGGTGGGGGTACGAGCAGTACTTC
TRBV5-4,TRBJ2-3,TRBD2,NA,CASSLSSGVGDTQYF,TGTGCCAGCAGCTTGAGTAGCGGGGTGGGAGATACGCAGTATTTT
TRBV14,TRBJ2-7,NA,NA,CASSHISAYEQYF,TGTGCCAGCAGCCACATTAGCGCCTACGAGCAGTACTTC
TRBV6-5,TRBJ1-5,TRBD1,few,CASRDSLNQPQHF,TGTGCCAGTCGGGACAGCCTAAATCAGCCCCAGCATTTT
TRBV30,TRBJ1-4,NA,NA,CAWSTPFPAGKLFF,TGTGCCTGGAGTACCCCGTTTCCCGCAGGAAAACTGTTTTTT
TRBV6-5,TRBJ2-2,TRBD1,NA,CASSRQGNTGELFF,TGTGCCAGCAGTCGACAGGGGAACACCGGGGAGCTGTTTTTT